This T cell receptor (beta chain) stems from a study of early T cells in non-severe SARS-CoV-2 infection. The protocol attached unique molecular identifiers to individual cDNA molecules. MiXCR, applied by TCRdb to the 5' RACE reads, yields one record per CDR3 protein. The data contain some 57,000 distinct CDR3 sequences, roughly 12% of them singletons. The CDR3 has 14 amino acids. Germline V lookup: CDR1 MDHEN, CDR2 SYDVKM. The junction had 10 bases not matched to a gene; V was cut back by 7 bases and J by 4 bases. This clonotype was sampled from an adult who was a healthcare worker with PCR-confirmed SARS-CoV-2 infection or an uninfected control (not recorded which). Sequenced input: whole blood. This chain connects TRBV28 to TRBJ2-7; 7 nucleotides match TRBD2. CDR3 residues: CASTRGGATYEQYF. Written as DNA, the CDR3 is TGTGCCAGCACCCGGGGAGGGGCAACTTACGAGCAGTACTTC.